This T cell receptor beta chain appears in the sequencing data of a study of cytomegalovirus exposure and HLA in healthy donors. Broader study findings: Reports credit the classifier with highly specific, highly sensitive diagnosis of cytomegalovirus status. First-cohort TCR clusters tended to co-occur in the 120 or so validation repertoires, a later analysis found. Most observed TCR sequences were rare, whereas some public TCRs were detected in many donors. Researchers catalogued approximately 170 TCR beta chains as cytomegalovirus-associated.

As for this clone: Its antigen is undetermined.

Data came from immunoSEQ multiplex PCR; TCRdb stores just in-frame clones and leaves some out. The sample holds fewer than 400,000 clones; 88% are singletons and the top ten take approximately 0.9%. Germline lookup yields CDR1 SEHNR and CDR2 FQNEAQ (reference sequence). V trimming: 4 bases; J trimming: 6 bases; junction bases outside the gene matches: 3. This CDR3 has 13 amino acids. What was sequenced was PBMCs. The V call is TRBV7-9, the J call TRBJ1-1; 9 bases line up with TRBD1. The clonotype was recovered from a man aged 25-40 years in good health and CMV-seronegative. CDR3 amino acids: CASSWGQGAEAFF. The CDR3 DNA reads TGTGCCAGCAGCTGGGGACAGGGAGCTGAAGCTTTCTTT.